This T cell receptor beta chain was observed in a study of blood T cell repertoires in COVID-19. Study overall: Acute-phase and convalescent COVID-19 samples originated in the United States, Italy and Spain. T cells, B-cell-depleted T cells, or PBMCs supplied cDNA or gDNA.

The protocol was immunoSEQ multiplex PCR, while the TCRdb copy is restricted to in-frame clones and leaves out a portion. The sample yields under 250,000 clones, approximately 80% seen once. The CDR3 covers 16 residues. Germline V lookup: CDR1 KGHSH, CDR2 LQKENI. V lost 2 bases, J lost 6 bases, and 8 bases stayed unmatched. The rearrangement uses TRBV18 and TRBJ2-3; 10 bases fit TRBD1. Sequenced: PBMCs or T cells enriched from blood (not recorded which). This sequence was found in a man between 60 and 75 years old who had recovered from COVID-19. DNA of the CDR3: TGTGCCAGCTCACCATATGGACAGGGGGGTCTGGATACGCAGTATTTT. Translated, it gives CASSPYGQGGLDTQYF.